A selection of T cell receptor beta chains follows, all from one sample in a study of shared clonotypes between healthy human individuals. Assay: immunoSEQ multiplex PCR; the TCRdb copy retains only in-frame clones and omits some. Among over 2 million clones listed, over 85% were seen once. The specimen was naive CD4+ T cells sorted from blood. The receptors originated from a man between 18 and 35 years old in good health. CDR3s include the opening cysteine and the closing phenylalanine or tryptophan. The D gene is left open where the match is weak. A clone size is listed for some rows: how often the clone was seen (once, few, many), or a class if it is expanded.

d_call,clone_size,j_call,v_call,cdr3_nt,cdr3_aa
TRBD2,.,TRBJ2-5,TRBV5-1,TGCGCCAGCAGCTTGGTGGGTAGCGGGCCCATAGAGACCCAGTACTTC,CASSLVGSGPIETQYF
.,.,TRBJ1-2,TRBV20-1,TGCAGTGCTAGATCTTCCTATGGCTACACCTTC,CSARSSYGYTF
.,.,TRBJ2-7,TRBV5-1,TGCGCCAGCAGCTTGGCGACTCTCTCCTACGAGCAGTACTTC,CASSLATLSYEQYF
.,.,TRBJ2-7,TRBV7-2,TGTGCCAGCAGCTTAGAGGCGGGATACTTACGCGAGCAGTACTTC,CASSLEAGYLREQYF
.,.,TRBJ2-1,TRBV15,TGTGCCACCAGCAGAGATCCAGGGGTTAATGAGCAGTTCTTC,CATSRDPGVNEQFF
.,.,TRBJ2-7,TRBV28,TGTGCCAGCCTCGACAGCTCCTACGAGCAGTACTTC,CASLDSSYEQYF
TRBD2,.,TRBJ2-3,TRBV5-4,TGTGCCAGCAGCCGGGGACTAGCGGGAGGAAAAGATACGCAGTATTTT,CASSRGLAGGKDTQYF
.,.,TRBJ2-6,TRBV7-9,TGTGCCAGCAGCTTAGGGCCAGGGGAGAGCTCTGGGGCCAACGTCCTGACTTTC,CASSLGPGESSGANVLTF
TRBD1,.,TRBJ1-3,TRBV5-1,TGCGCCAGCGGTCCAGGGGGAAACTCTGGAAACACCATATATTTT,CASGPGGNSGNTIYF
.,.,TRBJ1-2,TRBV18,TGTGCCAGCTCACCACCGTCTGGCTATGGCTACACCTTC,CASSPPSGYGYTF
.,.,TRBJ1-2,TRBV30,TGTGGGCAGACGCACTTCGATGGCTACACCTTC,CGQTHFDGYTF
TRBD1,.,TRBJ2-7,TRBV5-5,TGTGCCAGCAGCTATCCGGGACAGCAGACCTACGAGCAGTACTTC,CASSYPGQQTYEQYF
TRBD2,.,TRBJ2-7,TRBV10-2,TGCGCCAGCAGGAGAGCGGGGCTCCTAAACGAGCAGTACTTC,CASRRAGLLNEQYF
.,.,TRBJ1-1,TRBV27,TGTGCCAGCAGGACCGCCTTTGGGGGGAGGACTGAAGCTTTCTTT,CASRTAFGGRTEAFF
.,once,TRBJ2-7,TRBV4-2,TGTGCCAGCAGCCTCGGGATCGCAACCTACGAGCAGTACTTC,CASSLGIATYEQYF
.,once,TRBJ1-5,TRBV4-1,TGCGCCAGCAGCCAGGATCGGAATCAGCCCCAGCATTTT,CASSQDRNQPQHF
.,.,TRBJ1-4,TRBV4-3,TGCGCCAGCAGCCGAAAGGCGGAAAGTGAAAAACTGTTTTTT,CASSRKAESEKLFF
TRBD2,.,TRBJ2-7,TRBV9,TGTGCCAGCAGCGTAGATCCGGGAGGGGCCTACGAGCAGTACTTC,CASSVDPGGAYEQYF
TRBD2,.,TRBJ2-7,TRBV10-3,TGTGCCACCTTTGCGGGGGGAATTCCTTCCTACGAGCAGTACTTC,CATFAGGIPSYEQYF
TRBD1,.,TRBJ1-1,TRBV6-1,TGTGCCAGCAGTTTAAGTTGGACAGGGGACACTGAAGCTTTCTTT,CASSLSWTGDTEAFF
TRBD1,.,TRBJ2-2,TRBV6-1,TGTGCCAGCAGTCCCGGGACAGCAAACACCGGGGAGCTGTTTTTT,CASSPGTANTGELFF
.,.,TRBJ2-3,TRBV27,TGTGCCAGCAAATCTGTTGGAGATACGCAGTATTTT,CASKSVGDTQYF
.,.,TRBJ2-1,TRBV7-8,TGTGCCAGCAGCTTAGCAGGATTGAGCTATGAGCAGTTCTTC,CASSLAGLSYEQFF
.,.,TRBJ1-2,TRBV30,TGTGCCGGGATGGAATGGCCCGCTAACTATGGCTACACCTTC,CAGMEWPANYGYTF
.,.,TRBJ2-2,TRBV30,TGTGCCTGGAGTCCTAGGTCCGGGGAGCTGTTTTTT,CAWSPRSGELFF
.,.,TRBJ2-2,TRBV5-1,TGCGCCAGCTTTGATTCCGGCGGGGAGCTGTTTTTT,CASFDSGGELFF
TRBD1,.,TRBJ2-1,TRBV5-1,TGCGCCAGCAGCTTGGGAGGGACAGGATACAATGAGCAGTTCTTC,CASSLGGTGYNEQFF
.,.,TRBJ2-7,TRBV6-1,TGTGCCAGCGATGGACAGTCCTCCTCCTACGAGCAGTACTTC,CASDGQSSSYEQYF
TRBD1,.,TRBJ1-1,TRBV7-8,TGTGCCAGCAGCGGGACAGGCTTCATGAACACTGAAGCTTTCTTT,CASSGTGFMNTEAFF
.,.,TRBJ1-5,TRBV6-5,TGTGCCAGCAGCCCGGCGGGGGCGAGGATAGGGCCCCAGCATTTT,CASSPAGARIGPQHF
.,.,TRBJ1-1,TRBV6-5,TGTGCCAGCAGTTACGGGGGGAGCCGAGCTTTCTTT,CASSYGGSRAFF
.,.,TRBJ1-1,TRBV27,TGTGCCAGCAGTTCCGTGGGGATGAACACTGAAGCTTTCTTT,CASSSVGMNTEAFF
.,.,TRBJ1-1,TRBV7-9,TGTGCCAGCAGCTTAGGTTCGAGGGCCATGAACACTGAAGCTTTCTTT,CASSLGSRAMNTEAFF
.,.,TRBJ2-5,TRBV18,TGTGCCAGCTCGCCAGATTTGTATGAGACCCAGTACTTC,CASSPDLYETQYF
.,.,TRBJ2-2,TRBV5-4,TGTGCCAGCAGCTTCTGGAGGGCCGGGGAGCTGTTTTTT,CASSFWRAGELFF